Below are 14 T cell receptor beta chains sequenced from a single sample in a study of sequential checkpoint blockade in melanoma. As for treatment: randomized to nivolumab then ipilimumab (arm A) or the reverse (arm B). The repertoire was sequenced with immunoSEQ multiplex PCR; TCRdb's copy has only in-frame clones and lacks some. Of about 13,000 clones listed, roughly 27% are singletons. The input for sequencing was tumor tissue (inferred from file names), taken from a patient given nivolumab and ipilimumab in sequence. These receptors originate from a human donor with melanoma.

The chain employs TRBV5-1 and TRBJ2-1; the D is unclear. The V end was cut by 4 bases, the J end by 7 bases, with 15 bases between. The CDR3 is 14 residues long. Germline assignment: CDR1 SGHRS and CDR2 YFSETQ. CDR3 sequence: CASSLRWSANEQFF. CDR3 nucleotide sequence: TGCGCCAGCAGCCTGCGGTGGAGCGCGAATGAGCAGTTCTTC.

The genes are TRBV15 and TRBJ2-1, with D unclear. The CDR3 contains 16 residues. Germline V CDR1 and CDR2: LNHNV, YYDKDF (reference sequence). V was shortened by 3 bases and J by 0 bases, with 12 bases between the two germline ends. The CDR3 nucleotides read TGTGCCACCAGCAGCAAGCCGGAGAGCTCCTACAATGAGCAGTTCTTC. Translation: CATSSKPESSYNEQFF.

This clone was observed a few times. The V call is TRBV25-1, the J call TRBJ1-1; D remains ambiguous. V lost 4 bases, J lost 1 base, and 13 bases lay in between. This CDR3 is 15 amino acids long. Germline CDR1 is MGHDK and CDR2 is SYGVNS. The CDR3 here is CASSGSGKGNTEAFF. The CDR3 DNA sequence: TGTGCCAGCAGTGGTTCGGGAAAGGGGAACACTGAAGCTTTCTTT.

This clone has just a few counts. This chain connects TRBV6-8 to TRBJ1-1; D gene unclear. V lost 10 bases and J lost 0, with 24 bases in between. Per the germline V gene, CDR1 is MNHGY and CDR2 is SAAAGT. The CDR3 extends over 17 amino acids. This CDR3 is CATLGAAPRGMNTEAFF. The CDR3 coding sequence is TGTGCCACCTTAGGAGCAGCCCCACGAGGCATGAACACTGAAGCTTTCTTT.

The rearrangement uses TRBV23-1 and TRBJ2-4; D possibly matches TRBD1 or TRBD2 (5 bases each). TRBV23-1 is given ORF status, its function remaining uncertain. CDR3 length: 19 amino acids. Trimming cost V 4 bases and J 0 bases, with 22 bases left between them. The CDR3 region is CASSPSQGRRWLAKNIQYF. Here the CDR3 DNA reads TGCGCCAGCAGTCCAAGTCAGGGACGTAGATGGCTAGCCAAAAACATTCAGTACTTC.

This clone was observed once. This rearrangement joins TRBV5-1 to TRBJ2-5, with a tentative D call TRBD2 (6 bases). The CDR3 is 14 residues long. The V gene's germline CDR1 is SGHRS and CDR2 YFSETQ. The V end was cut by 1 base, the J end by 3 bases, with 10 bases between. The CDR3: CASSLLTGEETQYF. DNA for the CDR3: TGCGCCAGCAGCTTGTTGACGGGAGAAGAGACCCAGTACTTC.

The sample holds a few counts of this clone. The chain has TRBV12-5 and TRBJ2-1, with D possibly being TRBD2 (6 bases). V was shortened by 7 bases and J by 6 bases, with 19 bases between the two germline ends. Germline CDR1 is LGHNT and CDR2 is FRNRAP. The CDR3 sequence is 15 residues long. The chain's CDR3 is CASARGLPPANEQFF. CDR3 DNA sequence: TGTGCTAGTGCCCGAGGACTACCCCCAGCCAATGAGCAGTTCTTC.

J is TRBJ2-7 and V is TRBV5-1, with a possible D match to TRBD1 (5 bases). V lost 4 bases and J lost 5, with 19 bases in between. The CDR3 has 15 residues. CDR1 and CDR2 (germline): SGHRS, YFSETQ. The CDR3 protein is CASSQGAGNADEQYF. Here the CDR3 DNA reads TGCGCCAGCAGCCAAGGGGCAGGGAACGCGGACGAGCAGTACTTC.

In this sample, this clone turned up a few times. V usage is TRBV6-8 and J usage is TRBJ1-1, with D possibly matching TRBD1 (6 bases). V was pared by 5 bases and J by 10 bases, with 14 bases between. Germline loops: CDR1 MNHGY, CDR2 SAAAGT. This CDR3 has 12 amino acids. The CDR3 sequence: CASSEGGGVAFF. CDR3 sequence (DNA): TGTGCCAGCAGTGAGGGGGGTGGGGTAGCTTTCTTT.

The genes are TRBV28 and TRBJ2-5; weak D call: TRBD1 (5 bases). Germline loops: CDR1 MDHEN, CDR2 SYDVKM. V lost 2 bases, J lost 0 bases, and 13 bases lay in between. The CDR3 spans 16 residues. The DNA for the CDR3 is TGTGCCAGCAGTTTAGTGGGGCCGCTCCACCAAGAGACCCAGTACTTC. This gives the protein CASSLVGPLHQETQYF.

There are a few counts of this clone. The CDR3 is CASSLYGGTGDEETQYF. As DNA, the CDR3 is TGTGCCAGCAGTTTATATGGGGGGACAGGGGACGAAGAGACCCAGTACTTC. The V gene is TRBV28, the J gene TRBJ2-5, with 10 positions matching TRBD1. V gave up 1 base and J gave up 3 bases; unmatched junction bases: 8. Germline V lookup: CDR1 MDHEN, CDR2 SYDVKM. The CDR3 extends over 17 amino acids.

This clone was seen many times. The chain links TRBV6-8 to TRBJ2-7; D ambiguous. Between the trimmed V and J ends, which lost 5 bases and 5 bases, there was a span of 19 bases. CDR1 and CDR2 from the germline V gene are MNHGY and SAAAGT. The CDR3 covers 15 residues. CDR3 loop: CASSDGHTLRDEQYF. CDR3 sequence (DNA): TGTGCCAGCAGTGATGGGCACACCCTCCGGGACGAGCAGTACTTC.

This clone rates as medium-sized (0.01 to 0.1%). J is TRBJ2-5 and V is TRBV11-3; D unclear. From germline, CDR1 is SGHNT and CDR2 YENEEA. Trimming removed 5 bases at V and 5 bases at J, with 15 bases between. The CDR3 spans 14 residues. The CDR3: CASSPRPSVETQYF. The DNA for the CDR3 is TGTGCCAGCAGCCCCAGGCCTAGTGTGGAGACCCAGTACTTC. The variable domain in full, completed from reference TRBV11-3 and TRBJ2-5, reads EAGVVQSPRYKIIEKKQPVAFWCNPISGHNTLYWYLQNLGQGPELLIRYENEEAVDDSQLPKDRFSAERLKGVDSTLKIQPAELGDSAVYLCASSPRPSVETQYFGPGTRLLVL.

The rearrangement joins TRBV9 to TRBJ1-1, with D uncertain. The CDR3 consists of 12 residues. V lost 3 bases, J lost 2 bases, and 5 bases lay in between. Germline CDR1 SGDLS, CDR2 YYNGEE. The CDR3 nucleotides are TGTGCCAGCAGCGCCGCTAACACTGAAGCTTTCTTT. Protein sequence: CASSAANTEAFF.